The clone carrying this TCR beta chain was seen at least ten times. Its specificity is unknown. Germline CDR1 and CDR2: SGHRS and YFSETQ. The CDR3 is made up of 16 amino acids. V trimming: 6 bases; J trimming: 5 bases; junction bases outside the gene matches: 12. The record originates from a study of early T cells in non-severe SARS-CoV-2 infection. Study-level background: Chains stayed unpaired after sequencing of bulk RNA from unsorted whole blood.

Overall study findings and caveats: Comparison of clonotypes with VDJdb favored anti-spike CD8 responses while missing private and CD4 specificities.

Individual cDNA molecules were tagged with unique molecular identifiers, the study reported. From the 5' RACE reads, TCRdb called clonotypes with MiXCR, one entry per CDR3 protein. The sample includes 45,000 to 75,000 distinct CDR3 sequences, approximately 5.6% of them seen just once. The TCR sequence derives from an adult who was a healthcare worker with PCR-confirmed SARS-CoV-2 infection or an uninfected control (not recorded which). Sequenced input: whole blood. V is TRBV5-1 and J is TRBJ2-7; 12 bases fit TRBD1. In DNA, the CDR3 is TGCGCCAGCACCTCAAGTCCGGGACAGGGGGCCCACGAGCAGTACTTC. Residues: CASTSSPGQGAHEQYF.